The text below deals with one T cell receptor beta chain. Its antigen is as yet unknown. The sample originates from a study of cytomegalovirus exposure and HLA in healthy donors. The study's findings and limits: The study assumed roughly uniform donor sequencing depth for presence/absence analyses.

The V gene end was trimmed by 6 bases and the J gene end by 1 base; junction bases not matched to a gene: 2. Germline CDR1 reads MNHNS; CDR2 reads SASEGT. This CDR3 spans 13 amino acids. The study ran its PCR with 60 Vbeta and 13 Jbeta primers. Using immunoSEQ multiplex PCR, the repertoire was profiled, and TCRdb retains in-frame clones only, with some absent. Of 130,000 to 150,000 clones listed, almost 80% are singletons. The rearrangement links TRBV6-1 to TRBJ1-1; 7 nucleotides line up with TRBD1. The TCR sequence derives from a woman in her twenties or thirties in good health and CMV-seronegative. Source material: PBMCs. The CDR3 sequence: CASRDRQNTEAFF. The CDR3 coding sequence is TGTGCCAGCAGGGACAGGCAGAACACTGAAGCTTTCTTT.